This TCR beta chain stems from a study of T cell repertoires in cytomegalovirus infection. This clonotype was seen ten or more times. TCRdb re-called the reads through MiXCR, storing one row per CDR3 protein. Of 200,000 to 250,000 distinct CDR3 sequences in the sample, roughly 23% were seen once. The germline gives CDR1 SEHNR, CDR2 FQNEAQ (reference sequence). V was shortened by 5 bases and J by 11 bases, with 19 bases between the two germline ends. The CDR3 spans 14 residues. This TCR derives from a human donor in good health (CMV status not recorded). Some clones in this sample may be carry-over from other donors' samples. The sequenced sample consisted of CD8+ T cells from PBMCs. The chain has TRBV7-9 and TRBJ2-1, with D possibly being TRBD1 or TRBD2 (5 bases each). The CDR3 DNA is TGTGCCAGCAGCATCCGGGACCTCTCTGGACAGCAGTTCTTC. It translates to CASSIRDLSGQQFF.